This TCR beta chain was identified during a study of patients and donors after allogeneic stem cell transplantation. This clonotype was observed a handful of times. Trimming removed 5 bases from V and 2 bases from J, with 15 bases in between. This CDR3 has 15 amino acids. CDR1 and CDR2 from the germline V gene are SEHNR and FQNEAQ (reference sequence). TCRdb passed the RT-PCR reads through MiXCR, listing each CDR3 protein once. This table holds roughly 140,000 distinct CDR3 sequences, about 36% found once. The J gene is TRBJ1-2, the V gene TRBV7-9; D is uncertain. This sequence was found in a human donor who was either an allogeneic HSCT recipient or a stem cell or donor lymphocyte infusion donor (not recorded which). It is not recorded whose cells these are; they may come from a transplant donor. Sequencing was carried out using blood, either unsorted or a sorted T cell fraction (not recorded which). Here the CDR3 DNA reads TGTGCCAGCAGCCGAGGGTCCTTAATCAACTATGGCTACACCTTC. It is translated as CASSRGSLINYGYTF.